This is a list of T cell receptor beta chains from one sample in a study of tumor-infiltrating lymphocytes in primary liver carcinoma. TCRdb re-called the multiplex PCR reads with MiXCR, one entry per CDR3 protein. The repertoire holds approximately 120,000 distinct CDR3 sequences, with 64% as singletons. Sequencing input: liver tumor tissue from sampling region 3. Every receptor here comes from a woman aged 55-70 years with primary liver carcinoma and hepatitis B virus infection. Each CDR3 is given with its conserved first and last residue. The D gene is left open where the match is weak. For some rows the clone size is stated as once, few or many, or as a class when expanded; others skip it.

TRBJ2-7,TRBV6-1,TRBD2,-,CASRGGLEGLYEQYF,TGTGCCAGCAGGGGTGGACTAGAGGGTCTCTATGAGCAATACTTC
TRBJ2-1,TRBV6-5,TRBD2,many,CASSYGGGPYNEQFF,TGTGCCAGCAGTTACGGGGGAGGGCCCTACAATGAGCAGTTCTTC
TRBJ1-2,TRBV11-2,-,-,CASSLDPIRALRHGYTF,TGTGCCAGCAGCTTAGACCCGATCAGGGCGCTGCGCCATGGCTACACCTTT
TRBJ1-1,TRBV29-1,-,-,CSVEWGRRNTDAFF,TGCAGCGTTGAGTGGGGCCGGCGGAACACTGATGCTTTCTTT
TRBJ2-2,TRBV13,TRBD2,-,CASSLGGLANSGELFF,TGTGCCAGCAGCTTAGGGGGACTAGCGAACAGCGGGGAGCTGTTTTTT
TRBJ1-6,TRBV10-3,TRBD1,many,CAISGQGDSPLHF,TGTGCCATCAGTGGACAGGGAGATTCACCCCTCCACTTT
TRBJ2-3,TRBV28,TRBD1,few,CASSWGQGFTGTQYF,TGTGCCAGCAGTTGGGGACAGGGCTTCACAGGTACGCAGTATTTT
TRBJ2-6,TRBV4-2,-,-,CDSSLYRDSAANVLTF,TGTGACAGCAGCCTCTACAGGGACTCAGCGGCCAACGTCCTGACTTTC
TRBJ1-2,TRBV5-1,-,few,CASSLGQNYGYTF,TGCGCCAGCAGCTTGGGGCAGAACTATGGCTACACCTTC
TRBJ2-1,TRBV6-6,TRBD2,-,CANRAGTSGRGEQFF,TGTGCCAACAGAGCCGGGACTAGCGGGAGGGGTGAGCAATTCTTC
TRBJ2-7,TRBV6-5,-,-,CASSFSRYGRASYEQYF,TGTGCCAGCAGTTTCTCTCGGTACGGTAGGGCCTCCTACGAGCAGTACTTC
TRBJ2-7,TRBV4-2,TRBD1,-,CASSQHQGAQDGQYF,TGTGCCAGCAGCCAACATCAGGGGGCGCAAGACGGGCAGTACTTC
TRBJ2-5,TRBV30,-,few,CAWSVDQGETQYF,TGTGCCTGGAGTGTAGACCAAGGGGAGACCCAGTACTTC
TRBJ2-2,TRBV5-1,-,-,CASCLGGRNTRELFF,TGCGCCAGCTGCTTGGGTGGGAGGAACACCAGGGAGCTGTTTTTT
TRBJ2-3,TRBV11-2,TRBD2,-,CASSTEGAGAHYF,TGTGCCAGCAGCACGGAGGGCGCGGGAGCGCATTATTTT
TRBJ2-3,TRBV7-3,TRBD1,few,CASSLGQGADTQYF,TGTGCCAGCAGCTTAGGTCAGGGGGCAGATACGCAGTATTTT
TRBJ2-1,TRBV11-3,-,medium-sized,CASSPLNEQFF,TGTGCCAGCAGCCCCCTCAATGAGCAGTTCTTC
TRBJ2-7,TRBV6-5,-,medium-sized,CASSYSVQDYHEQYF,TGTGCCAGCAGTTACTCGGTCCAGGATTACCACGAGCAGTACTTC
TRBJ2-3,TRBV6-1,TRBD2,many,CASSRGLAGDTQYF,TGTGCCAGCAGCCGAGGACTAGCGGGAGATACGCAGTATTTT
TRBJ2-1,TRBV5-5,-,many,CASSQEGPNEQFF,TGTGCCAGCAGCCAGGAAGGGCCCAATGAGCAGTTCTTC
TRBJ1-6,TRBV28,-,-,CASITGTALGRNSPLHF,TGTGCCAGTATTACAGGGACCGCACTTGGGCGTAATTCACCCCTCCACTTT
TRBJ2-1,TRBV7-9,TRBD2,-,CASSLAGATYNEQFF,TGTGCCAGCAGCCTAGCGGGGGCTACCTACAATGAGCAGTTCTTC
TRBJ2-2,TRBV11-2,-,-,CTSSLMGDTGELFF,TGTACCAGCAGCCTTATGGGGGACACCGGGGAGCTGTTTTTT
TRBJ1-4,TRBV12-3/TRBV12-4,-,-,CASSLDGMRKLVF,TGTGCAAGCAGTTTAGACGGGATGAGGAAACTGGTTTTT
TRBJ2-3,TRBV5-1,TRBD2,medium-sized,CASSSSGGEDTQYF,TGCGCCAGCAGCTCGAGCGGGGGGGAGGATACGCAGTATTTT
TRBJ2-5,TRBV29-1,-,-,CSVARDIQTQYF,TGCAGCGTTGCGCGGGACATCCAGACCCAGTACTTC
TRBJ2-1,TRBV7-8,-,-,CANSPPGKRLPYNEQFF,TGTGCCAACAGCCCGCCCGGCAAACGGTTACCCTACAATGAGCAGTTCTTC
TRBJ1-6,TRBV20-1,-,-,CSARVGYSPLHF,TGCAGTGCTAGGGTAGGGTATTCACCCCTCCACTTT
TRBJ2-1,TRBV7-9,-,-,CVSSPRTGAYMGIF,TGTGTCAGCAGCCCACGAACGGGGGCCTACATGGGGATCTTC
TRBJ2-1,TRBV11-2,TRBD2,-,CVSSLPRRLAEYHEQFF,TGTGTCAGCAGCTTGCCACGTCGACTAGCGGAGTACCATGAGCAGTTCTTC
TRBJ2-1,TRBV11-3,TRBD2,-,CASSLGLGGRAGYNDQFF,TGTGCCAGCAGCTTAGGCCTAGGCGGGAGGGCCGGCTACAATGATCAGTTCTTC
TRBJ2-1,TRBV30,-,-,CAWSMIEGDKRARSSYDEQFF,TGTGCCTGGAGTATGATTGAGGGGGACAAGCGGGCACGGAGCTCCTACGATGAGCAGTTCTTC
TRBJ2-1,TRBV11-2,-,many,CASSVGKTAYNEQFF,TGTGCCAGCAGCGTAGGCAAGACAGCCTACAATGAGCAGTTCTTC
TRBJ2-1,TRBV7-9,TRBD2,few,CASSLGMREGSYNEQFF,TGTGCCAGCAGCTTAGGGATGCGGGAGGGCTCCTACAATGAGCAGTTCTTC
TRBJ1-1,TRBV11-3,-,-,CVSSQDSLNTEAYF,TGTGTCAGCAGCCAGGACAGCTTGAACACTGAAGCTTACTTT
TRBJ2-1,TRBV7-6,TRBD2,-,CASSFRRAGGAYSEQFF,TGTGCCAGCAGCTTCCGGCGAGCGGGAGGGGCCTACAGTGAGCAGTTCTTC
TRBJ2-4,TRBV20-1,TRBD1,-,CSAAPVLDRGTKNIQYF,TGCAGTGCTGCCCCTGTTCTGGACAGGGGGACCAAAAACATTCAGTACTTC
TRBJ2-1,TRBV28,-,-,CVSSPGLGGIAGRGNEQFF,TGTGTCAGCAGCCCAGGTTTGGGAGGTATCGCGGGAAGAGGCAATGAGCAGTTCTTC
TRBJ1-2,TRBV28,-,-,CASSPGTPELDGYTF,TGTGCCAGCAGCCCCGGGACTCCGGAGCTGGATGGCTACACCTTC
TRBJ2-3,TRBV12-3/TRBV12-4,TRBD2,many,CASSFQPGAGTDTQYF,TGTGCCAGCAGTTTTCAGCCGGGAGCGGGGACAGATACGCAGTATTTT
TRBJ2-7,TRBV11-2,TRBD2,medium-sized,CASSLANSGLAGQYKYEQYF,TGTGCCAGCAGCTTAGCGAACTCGGGACTAGCGGGCCAATACAAGTACGAGCAGTACTTC
TRBJ2-7,TRBV11-1,TRBD2,medium-sized,CASSLRGTTSGRPYEQYF,TGTGCCAGCAGCTTAAGGGGGACGACTAGCGGGAGACCCTACGAGCAGTACTTC
TRBJ2-1,TRBV11-2,-,-,CASSLERMISYNEQFF,TGTGCCAGCAGCTTAGAACGGATGATCTCCTACAATGAGCAGTTCTTC
TRBJ2-1,TRBV5-1,-,many,CASSLVGDWNYNEQFF,TGCGCCAGCAGCTTGGTTGGGGACTGGAACTACAATGAGCAGTTCTTC
TRBJ2-7,TRBV6-5,TRBD2,many,CASSQSTSGFYEQYF,TGTGCCAGCAGTCAATCGACTAGCGGGTTCTACGAGCAGTACTTC
TRBJ1-6,TRBV6-6,TRBD1,many,CASSTTTGGSRSPLHF,TGTGCCAGCAGTACCACAACAGGGGGCTCGAGGTCACCCCTCCACTTT
TRBJ1-1,TRBV11-2,-,-,CASSSREAMNTEAFF,TGTGCCAGCAGCTCGCGGGAGGCTATGAACACTGAAGCTTTCTTT